The source of this TCR beta chain is a study of patients and donors after allogeneic stem cell transplantation. Looked up from germline, CDR1 is ENHRY and CDR2 is SYGVKD. Between the trimmed V and J ends, which lost 2 bases and 7 bases, there was a span of 20 bases. This CDR3 comprises 16 residues. One entry per CDR3 protein, called by TCRdb with MiXCR from the RT-PCR reads. The table shows fewer than 60,000 distinct CDR3 sequences, with 13% occurring only once. At least ten counts were recorded for this clonotype. The sequence derives from a human donor who was either an allogeneic HSCT recipient or a stem cell or donor lymphocyte infusion donor (not recorded which). It is not recorded whose cells these are; they may come from a transplant donor. Sequenced: blood, either unsorted or a sorted T cell fraction (not recorded which). The rearrangement uses TRBV10-3 and TRBJ1-1; no firm D call. CDR3 residues: CAISERSEWDRIEAFF. CDR3 DNA: TGTGCCATCAGTGAGAGGTCAGAGTGGGATAGAATTGAAGCTTTCTTT.